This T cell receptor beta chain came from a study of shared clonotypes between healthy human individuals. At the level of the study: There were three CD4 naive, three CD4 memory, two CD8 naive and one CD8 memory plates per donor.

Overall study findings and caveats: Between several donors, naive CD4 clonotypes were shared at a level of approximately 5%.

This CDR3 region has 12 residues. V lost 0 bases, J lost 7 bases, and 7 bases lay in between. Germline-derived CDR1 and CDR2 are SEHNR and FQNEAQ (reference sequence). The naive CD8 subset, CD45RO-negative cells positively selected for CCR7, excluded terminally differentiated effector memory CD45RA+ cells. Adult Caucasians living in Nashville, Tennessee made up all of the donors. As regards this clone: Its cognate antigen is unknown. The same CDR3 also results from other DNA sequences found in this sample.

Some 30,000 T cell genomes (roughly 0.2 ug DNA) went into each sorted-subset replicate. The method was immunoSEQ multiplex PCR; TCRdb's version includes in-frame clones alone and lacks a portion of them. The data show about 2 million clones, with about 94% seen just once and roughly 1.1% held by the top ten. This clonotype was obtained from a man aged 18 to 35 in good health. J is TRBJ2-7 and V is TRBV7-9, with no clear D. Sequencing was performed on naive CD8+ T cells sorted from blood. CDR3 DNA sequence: TGTGCCAGCAGCTTAGCGCTGGGGGAGCAGTACTTC. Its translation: CASSLALGEQYF.